This TCR beta chain was captured in a study of response to subunit inactivated influenza vaccine. Notes on the study in general: Authors suggested each seasonal flu vaccination may recruit only limited numbers of new T cells.

The CDR3 runs 15 residues. Germline CDR1 and CDR2: MNHEY and SVGAGI. V was pared by 2 bases and J by 4 bases, with 5 bases of the junction left unmatched. TCRdb recomputed calls from the RT-PCR reads with MiXCR, one row per CDR3 protein. The data show about 780,000 distinct CDR3 sequences, less than 20% seen once. Concerning this clonotype itself: Its antigen is unknown.

This clonotype was obtained from a man aged 45-65 years who received an inactivated influenza vaccine. V usage is TRBV6-5 and J usage is TRBJ1-1, with TRBD1 matching over 9 bases. Sequencing was performed on PBMCs from blood, taken about 5 days after vaccination. The CDR3 spells CASSYTGTGITEAFF. CDR3 DNA: TGTGCCAGCAGTTACACGGGGACAGGGATCACTGAAGCTTTCTTT.